The clone carrying this T cell receptor beta chain was observed a few times. What it binds is unknown. This CDR3 has 15 residues. The J segment lost 8 bases and the V segment lost 8 bases, leaving 15 bases of the junction unmatched. CDR1 WSHSY and CDR2 SAAADI come from the germline V gene. It was with 60 Vbeta and 13 Jbeta primers that the PCR ran. Assay: immunoSEQ multiplex PCR; the TCRdb copy retains only in-frame clones and omits some. The profile shows 35,000 to 55,000 clones, about 78% of them singletons. The record originates from a study of cytomegalovirus exposure and HLA in healthy donors. Study outcomes and limitations: Common viral pathogens were later found to be apparently linked to several of the most significant clusters. As a later analysis revealed, the rate of TCR association differed by HLA locus, with DRB1 most and HLA-C fewest. Per published accounts, TCR beta sequences correctly predicted the HLA-A and HLA-B alleles of most subjects.

The donors (healthy individuals) were bone marrow donors. This clonotype was obtained from a woman in her 30s in good health and CMV-seronegative. V usage is TRBV10-2 and J usage is TRBJ2-1; 7 nucleotides agree with TRBD2. The specimen was PBMCs. The DNA for the CDR3 is TGCGCCAGCCAAGCCCAGAGTGGCGGGGGTCATGAGCAGTTCTTC. It is translated as CASQAQSGGGHEQFF.